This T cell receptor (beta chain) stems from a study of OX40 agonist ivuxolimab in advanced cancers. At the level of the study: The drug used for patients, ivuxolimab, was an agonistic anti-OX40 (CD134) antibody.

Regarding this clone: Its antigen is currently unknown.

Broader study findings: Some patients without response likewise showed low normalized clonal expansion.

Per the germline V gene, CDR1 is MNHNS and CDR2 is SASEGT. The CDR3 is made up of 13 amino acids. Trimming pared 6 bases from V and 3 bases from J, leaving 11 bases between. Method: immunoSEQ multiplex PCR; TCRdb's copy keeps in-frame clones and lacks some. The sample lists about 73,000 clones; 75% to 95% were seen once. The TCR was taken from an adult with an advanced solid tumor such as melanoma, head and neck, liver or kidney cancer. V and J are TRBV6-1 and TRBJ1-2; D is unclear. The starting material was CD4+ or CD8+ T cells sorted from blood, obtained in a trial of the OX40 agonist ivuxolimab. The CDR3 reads CASSPERDYGYTF. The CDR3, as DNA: TGTGCCAGCAGCCCAGAGAGGGACTATGGCTACACCTTC.